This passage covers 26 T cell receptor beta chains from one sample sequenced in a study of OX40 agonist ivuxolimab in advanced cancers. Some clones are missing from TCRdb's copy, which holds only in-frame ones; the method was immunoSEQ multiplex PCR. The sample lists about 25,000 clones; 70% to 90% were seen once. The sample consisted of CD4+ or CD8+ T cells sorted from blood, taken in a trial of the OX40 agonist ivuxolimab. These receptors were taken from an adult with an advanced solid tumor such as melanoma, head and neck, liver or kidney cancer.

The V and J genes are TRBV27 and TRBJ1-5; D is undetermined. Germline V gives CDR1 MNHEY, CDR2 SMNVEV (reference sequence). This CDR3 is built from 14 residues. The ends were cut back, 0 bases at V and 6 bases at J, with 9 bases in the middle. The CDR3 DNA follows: TGTGCCAGCAGTTTATCGTCCCTCAGTCAGCCCCAGCATTTT. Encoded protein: CASSLSSLSQPQHF.

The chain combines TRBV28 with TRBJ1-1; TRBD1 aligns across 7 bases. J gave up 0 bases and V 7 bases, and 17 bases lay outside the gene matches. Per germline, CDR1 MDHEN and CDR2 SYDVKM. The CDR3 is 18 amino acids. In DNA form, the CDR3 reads TGTGCCAGCAACCCCGACAGGGTGGGATTAAGGGTGAACACTGAAGCTTTCTTT. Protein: CASNPDRVGLRVNTEAFF. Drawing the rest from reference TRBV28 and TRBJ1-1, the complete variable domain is DVKVTQSSRYLVKRTGEKVFLECVQDMDHENMFWYRQDPGLGLRLIYFSYDVKMKEKGDIPEGYSVSREKKERFSLILESASTNQTSMYLCASNPDRVGLRVNTEAFFGQGTRLTVV.

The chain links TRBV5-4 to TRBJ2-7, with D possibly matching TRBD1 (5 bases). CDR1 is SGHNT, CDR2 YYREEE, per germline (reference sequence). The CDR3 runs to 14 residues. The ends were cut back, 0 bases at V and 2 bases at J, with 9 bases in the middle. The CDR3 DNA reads TGTGCCAGCAGCTTGGAGGCAGGGCCCTACGAGCAGTACTTC. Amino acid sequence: CASSLEAGPYEQYF.

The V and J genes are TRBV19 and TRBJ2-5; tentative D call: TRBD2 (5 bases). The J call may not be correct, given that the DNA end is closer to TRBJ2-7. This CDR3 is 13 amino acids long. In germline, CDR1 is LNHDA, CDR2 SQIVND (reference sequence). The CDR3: CASSTGSSYEQYF. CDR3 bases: TGTGCCAGTAGTACTGGGAGTTCCTACGAGCAGTACTTC.

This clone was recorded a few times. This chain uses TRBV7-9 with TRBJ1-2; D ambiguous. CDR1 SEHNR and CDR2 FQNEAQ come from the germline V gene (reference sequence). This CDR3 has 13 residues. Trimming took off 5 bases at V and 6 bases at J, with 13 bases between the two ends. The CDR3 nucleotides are TGTGCCAGCAGCCCCCGGCTTCTCGATGGCTACACCTTC. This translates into CASSPRLLDGYTF.

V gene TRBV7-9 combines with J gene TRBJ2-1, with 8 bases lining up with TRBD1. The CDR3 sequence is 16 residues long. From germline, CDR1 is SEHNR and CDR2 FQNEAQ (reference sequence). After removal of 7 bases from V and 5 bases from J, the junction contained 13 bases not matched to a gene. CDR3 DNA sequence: TGTGCCAGCATCTCTATGGGGACAGGTCAGCACAATGAGCAGTTCTTC. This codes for CASISMGTGQHNEQFF.

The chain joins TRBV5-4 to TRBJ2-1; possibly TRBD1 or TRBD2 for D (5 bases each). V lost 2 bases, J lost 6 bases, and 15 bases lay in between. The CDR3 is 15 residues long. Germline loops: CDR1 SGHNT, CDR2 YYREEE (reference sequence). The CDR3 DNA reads TGTGCCAGCAGCTTCCGGGACCCCGCCGCCAATGAGCAGTTCTTC. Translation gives CASSFRDPAANEQFF.

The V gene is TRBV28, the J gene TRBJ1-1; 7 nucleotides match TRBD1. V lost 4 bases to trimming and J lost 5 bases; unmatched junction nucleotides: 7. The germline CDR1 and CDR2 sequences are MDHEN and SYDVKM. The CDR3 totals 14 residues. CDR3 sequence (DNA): TGTGCCAGCAGTTGGGGCAGGGGGGAAACTGAAGCTTTCTTT. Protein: CASSWGRGETEAFF. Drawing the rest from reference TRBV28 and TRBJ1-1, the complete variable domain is DVKVTQSSRYLVKRTGEKVFLECVQDMDHENMFWYRQDPGLGLRLIYFSYDVKMKEKGDIPEGYSVSREKKERFSLILESASTNQTSMYLCASSWGRGETEAFFGQGTRLTVV.

This CDR3 is CASSALKNTGELFF. CDR3 bases: TGTGCCAGCAGCGCCTTAAAAAACACCGGGGAGCTGTTTTTT. The J gene is TRBJ2-2, the V gene TRBV6-5; D unclear. V was shortened by 6 bases and J by 2 bases, with 10 bases between the two germline ends. In germline, CDR1 is MNHEY, CDR2 SVGAGI. The CDR3 runs 14 residues.

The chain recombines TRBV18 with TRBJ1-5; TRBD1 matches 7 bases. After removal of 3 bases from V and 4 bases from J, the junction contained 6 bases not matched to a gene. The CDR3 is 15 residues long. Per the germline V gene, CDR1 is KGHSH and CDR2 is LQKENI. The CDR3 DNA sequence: TGTGCCAGCTCACCGTGGACAGGAATTAATCAGCCCCAGCATTTT. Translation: CASSPWTGINQPQHF.

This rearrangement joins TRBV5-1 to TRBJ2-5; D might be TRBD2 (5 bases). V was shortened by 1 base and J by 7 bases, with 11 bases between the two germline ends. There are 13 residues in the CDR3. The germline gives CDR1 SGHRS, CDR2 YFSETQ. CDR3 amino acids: CASSLISEGTQYF. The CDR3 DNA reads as TGCGCCAGCAGCTTGATCTCCGAGGGGACCCAGTACTTC.

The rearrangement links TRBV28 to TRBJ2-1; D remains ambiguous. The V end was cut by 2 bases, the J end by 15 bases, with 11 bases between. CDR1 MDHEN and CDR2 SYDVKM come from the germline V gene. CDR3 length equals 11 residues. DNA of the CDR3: TGTGCCAGCAGTTTAGAACATATCGTGTTCTTC. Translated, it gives CASSLEHIVFF.

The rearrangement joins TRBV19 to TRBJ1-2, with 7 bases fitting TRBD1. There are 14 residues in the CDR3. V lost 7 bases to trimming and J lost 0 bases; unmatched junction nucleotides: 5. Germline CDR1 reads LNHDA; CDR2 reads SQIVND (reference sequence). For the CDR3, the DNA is TGTGCCAGTAACCCCGGGACAGCTAACTATGGCTACACCTTC. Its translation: CASNPGTANYGYTF.

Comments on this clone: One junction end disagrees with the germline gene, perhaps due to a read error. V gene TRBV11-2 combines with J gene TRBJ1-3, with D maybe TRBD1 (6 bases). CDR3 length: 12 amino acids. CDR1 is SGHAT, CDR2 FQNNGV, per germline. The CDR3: CASSSSGDTQLF. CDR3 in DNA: TGTGCCAGCAGCTCTAGTGGGGACACGCAACTCTTT.

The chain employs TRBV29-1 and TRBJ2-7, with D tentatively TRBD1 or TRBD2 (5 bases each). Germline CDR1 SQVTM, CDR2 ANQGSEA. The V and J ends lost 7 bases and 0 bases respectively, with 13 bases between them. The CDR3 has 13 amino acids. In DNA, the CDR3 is TGCAGCGCCGAGAGTGGGGGCTCCTACGAGCAGTACTTC. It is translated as CSAESGGSYEQYF.

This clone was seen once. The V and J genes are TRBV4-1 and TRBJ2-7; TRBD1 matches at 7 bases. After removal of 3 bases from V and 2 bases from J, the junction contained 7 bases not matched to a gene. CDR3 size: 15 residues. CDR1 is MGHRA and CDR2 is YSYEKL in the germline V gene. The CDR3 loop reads CASSQGPGTAYEQYF. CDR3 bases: TGCGCCAGCAGCCAGGGCCCCGGGACAGCCTACGAGCAGTACTTC.

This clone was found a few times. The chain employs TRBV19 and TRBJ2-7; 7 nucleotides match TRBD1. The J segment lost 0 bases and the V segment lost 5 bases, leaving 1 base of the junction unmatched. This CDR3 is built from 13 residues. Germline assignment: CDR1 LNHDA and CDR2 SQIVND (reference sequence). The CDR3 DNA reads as TGTGCCAGTAGTGGGGACAGCTCCTACGAGCAGTACTTC. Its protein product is CASSGDSSYEQYF.

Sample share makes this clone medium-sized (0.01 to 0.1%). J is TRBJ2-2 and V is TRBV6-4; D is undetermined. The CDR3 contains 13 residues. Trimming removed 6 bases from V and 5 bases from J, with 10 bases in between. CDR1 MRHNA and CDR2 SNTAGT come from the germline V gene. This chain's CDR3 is CASSSLATGELFF. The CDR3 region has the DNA TGTGCCAGCAGCTCCCTTGCAACCGGGGAGCTGTTTTTT.

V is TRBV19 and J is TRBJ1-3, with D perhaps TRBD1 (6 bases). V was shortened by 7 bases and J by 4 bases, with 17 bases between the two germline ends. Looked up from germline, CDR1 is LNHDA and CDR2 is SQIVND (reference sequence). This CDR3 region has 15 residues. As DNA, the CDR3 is TGTGCCAGTATCACCGGAGGGGGGAAAGGAAACACCATATATTTT. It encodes CASITGGGKGNTIYF.

The DNA for the CDR3 is TGTGCCAGTAGTACACACCTTGGGGCGTTAAATGAAAAACTGTTTTTT. It is translated as CASSTHLGALNEKLFF. This chain uses TRBV19 with TRBJ1-4; D is possibly TRBD1 (5 bases). Trimming stripped 4 bases from V and 5 bases from J, with 17 bases between. Per the germline V gene, CDR1 is LNHDA and CDR2 is SQIVND (reference sequence). The CDR3 contains 16 residues.

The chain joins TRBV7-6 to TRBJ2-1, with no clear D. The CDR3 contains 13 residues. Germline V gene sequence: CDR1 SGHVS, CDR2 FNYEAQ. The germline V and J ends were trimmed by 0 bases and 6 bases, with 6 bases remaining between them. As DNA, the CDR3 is TGTGCCAGCAGCTTAGCGGGCTTCAATGAGCAGTTCTTC. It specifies CASSLAGFNEQFF.

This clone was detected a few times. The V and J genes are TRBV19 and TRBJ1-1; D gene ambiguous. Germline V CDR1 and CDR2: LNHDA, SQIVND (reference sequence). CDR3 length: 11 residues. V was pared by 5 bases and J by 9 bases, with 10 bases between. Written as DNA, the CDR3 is TGTGCCAGTAGTTACGGTTCTCAAGCTTTCTTT. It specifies CASSYGSQAFF. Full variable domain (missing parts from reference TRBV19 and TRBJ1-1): DGGITQSPKYLFRKEGQNVTLSCEQNLNHDAMYWYRQDPGQGLRLIYYSQIVNDFQKGDIAEGYSVSREKKESFPLTVTSAQKNPTAFYLCASSYGSQAFFGQGTRLTVV.

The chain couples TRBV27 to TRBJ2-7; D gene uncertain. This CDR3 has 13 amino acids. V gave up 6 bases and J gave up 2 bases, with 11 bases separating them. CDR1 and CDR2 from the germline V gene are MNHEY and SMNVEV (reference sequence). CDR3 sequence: CASSPYGPYEQYF. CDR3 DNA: TGTGCCAGCAGCCCATATGGGCCCTACGAGCAGTACTTC.

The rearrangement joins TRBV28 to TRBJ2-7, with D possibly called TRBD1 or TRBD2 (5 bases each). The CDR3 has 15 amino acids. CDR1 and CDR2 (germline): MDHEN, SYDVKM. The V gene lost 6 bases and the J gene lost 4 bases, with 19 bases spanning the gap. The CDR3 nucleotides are TGTGCCAGCAGCCCTTCGAGGGGTCTCGGGTACGAGCAGTACTTC. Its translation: CASSPSRGLGYEQYF.

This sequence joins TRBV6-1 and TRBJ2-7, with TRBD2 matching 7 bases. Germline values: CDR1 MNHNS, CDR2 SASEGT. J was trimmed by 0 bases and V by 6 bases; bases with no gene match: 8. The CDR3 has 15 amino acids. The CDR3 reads CASSSLPSGSYEQYF. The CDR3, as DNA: TGTGCCAGCAGCTCCCTCCCTAGCGGCTCCTACGAGCAGTACTTC.

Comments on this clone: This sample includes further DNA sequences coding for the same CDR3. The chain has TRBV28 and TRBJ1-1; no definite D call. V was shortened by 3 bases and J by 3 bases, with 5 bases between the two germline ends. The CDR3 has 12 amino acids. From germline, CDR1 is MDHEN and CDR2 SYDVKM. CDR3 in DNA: TGTGCCAGCAGTTTTGGCTACACTGAAGCTTTCTTT. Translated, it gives CASSFGYTEAFF.